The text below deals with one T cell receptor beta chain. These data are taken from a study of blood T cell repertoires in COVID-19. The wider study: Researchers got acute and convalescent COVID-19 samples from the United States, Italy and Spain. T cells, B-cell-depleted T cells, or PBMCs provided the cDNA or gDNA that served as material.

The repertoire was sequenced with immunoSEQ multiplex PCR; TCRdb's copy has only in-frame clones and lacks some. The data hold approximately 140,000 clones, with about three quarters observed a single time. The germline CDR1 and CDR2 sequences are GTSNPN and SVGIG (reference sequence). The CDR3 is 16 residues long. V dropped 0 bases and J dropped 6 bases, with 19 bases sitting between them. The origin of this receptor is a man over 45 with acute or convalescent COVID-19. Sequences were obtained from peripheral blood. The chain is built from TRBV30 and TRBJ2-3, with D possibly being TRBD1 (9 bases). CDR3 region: CAWSVFGGGTGDTQYF. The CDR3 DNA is TGTGCCTGGAGTGTATTCGGCGGGGGGACAGGGGATACGCAGTATTTT. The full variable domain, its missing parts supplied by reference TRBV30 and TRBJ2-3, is SQTIHQWPATLVQPVGSPLSLECTVEGTSNPNLYWYRQAAGRGLQLLFYSVGIGQISSEVPQNLSASRPQDRQFILSSKKLLLSDSGFYLCAWSVFGGGTGDTQYFGPGTRLTVL.